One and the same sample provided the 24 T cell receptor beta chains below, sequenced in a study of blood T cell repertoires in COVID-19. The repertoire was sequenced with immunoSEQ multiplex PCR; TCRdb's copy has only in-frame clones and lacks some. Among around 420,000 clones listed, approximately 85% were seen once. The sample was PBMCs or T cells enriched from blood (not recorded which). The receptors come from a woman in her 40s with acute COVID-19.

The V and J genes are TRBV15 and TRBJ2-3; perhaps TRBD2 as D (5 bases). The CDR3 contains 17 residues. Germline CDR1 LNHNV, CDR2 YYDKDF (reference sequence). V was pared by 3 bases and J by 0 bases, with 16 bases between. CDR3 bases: TGTGCCACCAGCAGCTCCTTCCCGGAGGACAGCACAGATACGCAGTATTTT. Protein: CATSSSFPEDSTDTQYF.

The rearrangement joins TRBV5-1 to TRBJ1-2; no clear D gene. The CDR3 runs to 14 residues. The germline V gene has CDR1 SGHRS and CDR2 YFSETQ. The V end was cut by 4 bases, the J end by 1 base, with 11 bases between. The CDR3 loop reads CASSPPGVNYGYTF. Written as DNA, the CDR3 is TGCGCCAGCAGCCCACCCGGGGTTAACTATGGCTACACCTTC.

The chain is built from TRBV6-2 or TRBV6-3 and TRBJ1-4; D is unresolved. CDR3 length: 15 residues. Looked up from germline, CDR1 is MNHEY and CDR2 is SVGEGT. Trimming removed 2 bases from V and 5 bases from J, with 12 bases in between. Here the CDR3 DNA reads TGTGCCAGCAGTTACGGAGACTACAGAAATGAAAAACTGTTTTTT. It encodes CASSYGDYRNEKLFF.

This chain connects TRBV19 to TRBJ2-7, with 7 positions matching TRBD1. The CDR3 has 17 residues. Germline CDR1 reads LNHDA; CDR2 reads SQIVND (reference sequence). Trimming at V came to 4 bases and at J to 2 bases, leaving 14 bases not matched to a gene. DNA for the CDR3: TGTGCCAGTAGTACGAGAGGGGTTGGGACAGCTACCTACGAGCAGTACTTC. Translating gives CASSTRGVGTATYEQYF. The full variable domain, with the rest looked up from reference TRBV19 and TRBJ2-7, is DGGITQSPKYLFRKEGQNVTLSCEQNLNHDAMYWYRQDPGQGLRLIYYSQIVNDFQKGDIAEGYSVSREKKESFPLTVTSAQKNPTAFYLCASSTRGVGTATYEQYFGPGTRLTVT.

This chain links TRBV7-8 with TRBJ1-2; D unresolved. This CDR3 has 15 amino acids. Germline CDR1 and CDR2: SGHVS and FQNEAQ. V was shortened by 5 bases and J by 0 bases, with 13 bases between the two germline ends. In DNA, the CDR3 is TGTGCCAGCAGCCCAACTCGACAAGCTAACTATGGCTACACCTTC. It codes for CASSPTRQANYGYTF.

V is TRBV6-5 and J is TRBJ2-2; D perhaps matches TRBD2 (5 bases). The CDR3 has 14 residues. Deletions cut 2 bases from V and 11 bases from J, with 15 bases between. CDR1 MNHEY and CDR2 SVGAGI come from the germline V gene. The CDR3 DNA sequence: TGTGCCAGCAGTTACACTTACCGAGAGGGAGAGCTGTTTTTT. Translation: CASSYTYREGELFF.

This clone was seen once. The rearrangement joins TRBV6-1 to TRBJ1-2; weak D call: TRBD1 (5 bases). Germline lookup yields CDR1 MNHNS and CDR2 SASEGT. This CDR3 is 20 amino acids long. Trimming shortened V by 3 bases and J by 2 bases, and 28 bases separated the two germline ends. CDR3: CASSEAGFSLLGPANYGYTF. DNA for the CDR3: TGTGCCAGCAGTGAGGCAGGGTTCTCTCTGTTGGGCCCTGCCAACTATGGCTACACCTTC.

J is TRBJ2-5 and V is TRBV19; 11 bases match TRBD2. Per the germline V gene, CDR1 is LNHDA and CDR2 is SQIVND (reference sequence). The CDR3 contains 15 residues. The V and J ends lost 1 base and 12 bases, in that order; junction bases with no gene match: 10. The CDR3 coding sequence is TGTGCCAGTAGTATAGGGCTAGCGGGGGGCTCCGATAAGTACTTC. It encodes CASSIGLAGGSDKYF.

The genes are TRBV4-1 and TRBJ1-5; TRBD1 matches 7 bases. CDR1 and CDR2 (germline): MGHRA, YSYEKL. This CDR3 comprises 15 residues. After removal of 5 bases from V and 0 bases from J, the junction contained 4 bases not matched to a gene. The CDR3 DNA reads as TGCGCCAGCAGCGGACAGGCCCATAGCAATCAGCCCCAGCATTTT. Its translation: CASSGQAHSNQPQHF.

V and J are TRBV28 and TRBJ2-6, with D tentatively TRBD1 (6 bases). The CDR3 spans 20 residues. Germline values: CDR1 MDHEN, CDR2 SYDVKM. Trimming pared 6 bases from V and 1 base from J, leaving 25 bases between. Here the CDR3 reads CASSPPGDTSFGSGANVLTF. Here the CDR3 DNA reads TGTGCCAGCAGCCCTCCTGGGGACACCTCCTTTGGATCTGGGGCCAACGTCCTGACTTTC.

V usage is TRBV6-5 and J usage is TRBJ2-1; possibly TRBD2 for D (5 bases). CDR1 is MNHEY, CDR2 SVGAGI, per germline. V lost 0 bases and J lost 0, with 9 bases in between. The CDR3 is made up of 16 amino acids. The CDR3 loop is CASSYSRASSYNEQFF. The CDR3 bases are TGTGCCAGCAGTTACTCGAGGGCTAGCTCCTACAATGAGCAGTTCTTC.

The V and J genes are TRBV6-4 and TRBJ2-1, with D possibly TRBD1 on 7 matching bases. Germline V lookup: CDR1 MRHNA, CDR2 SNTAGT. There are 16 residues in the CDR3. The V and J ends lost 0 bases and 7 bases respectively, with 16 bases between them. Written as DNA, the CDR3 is TGTGCCAGCAGTGACTCGAGTTGGAGGGGGCGGAATGAGCAGTTCTTC. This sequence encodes CASSDSSWRGRNEQFF.

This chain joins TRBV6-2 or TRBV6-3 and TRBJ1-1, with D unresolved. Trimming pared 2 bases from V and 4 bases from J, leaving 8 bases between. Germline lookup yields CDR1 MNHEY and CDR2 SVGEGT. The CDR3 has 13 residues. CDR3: CASSYPPSTEAFF. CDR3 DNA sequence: TGTGCCAGCAGTTACCCCCCGAGCACTGAAGCTTTCTTT.

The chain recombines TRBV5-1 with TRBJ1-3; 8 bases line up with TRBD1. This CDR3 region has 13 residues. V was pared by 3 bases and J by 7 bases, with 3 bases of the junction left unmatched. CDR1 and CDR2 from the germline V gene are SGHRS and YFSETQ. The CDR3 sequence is CASSSGQGNTIYF. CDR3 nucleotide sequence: TGCGCCAGCAGCTCAGGACAGGGTAACACCATATATTTT.

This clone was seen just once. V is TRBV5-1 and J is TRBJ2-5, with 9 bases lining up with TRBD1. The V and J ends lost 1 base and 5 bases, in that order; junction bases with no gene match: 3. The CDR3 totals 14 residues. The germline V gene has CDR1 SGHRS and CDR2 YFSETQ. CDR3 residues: CASSLTGGEETQYF. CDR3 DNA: TGCGCCAGCAGCTTGACAGGGGGCGAGGAGACCCAGTACTTC.

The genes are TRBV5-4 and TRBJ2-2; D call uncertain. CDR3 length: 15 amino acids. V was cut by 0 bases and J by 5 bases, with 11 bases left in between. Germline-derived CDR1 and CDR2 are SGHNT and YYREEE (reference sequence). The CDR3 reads CASSLAELGTGELFF. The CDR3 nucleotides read TGTGCCAGCAGCTTGGCCGAACTCGGGACCGGGGAGCTGTTTTTT.

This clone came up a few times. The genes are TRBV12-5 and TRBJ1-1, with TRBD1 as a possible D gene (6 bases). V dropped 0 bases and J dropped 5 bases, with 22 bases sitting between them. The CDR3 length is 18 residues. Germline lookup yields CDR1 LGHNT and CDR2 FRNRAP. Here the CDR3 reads CASGLVVTRRTEETEAFF. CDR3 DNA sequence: TGTGCTAGTGGTTTGGTAGTTACGAGGAGGACAGAGGAAACTGAAGCTTTCTTT.

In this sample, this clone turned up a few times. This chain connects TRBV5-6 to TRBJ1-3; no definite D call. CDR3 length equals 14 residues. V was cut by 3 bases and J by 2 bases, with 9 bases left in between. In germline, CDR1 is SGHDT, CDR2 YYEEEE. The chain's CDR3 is CASSYRDAGNTIYF. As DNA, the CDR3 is TGTGCCAGCAGCTATAGAGATGCTGGAAACACCATATATTTT. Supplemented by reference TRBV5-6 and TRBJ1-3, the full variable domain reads DAGVTQSPTHLIKTRGQQVTLRCSPKSGHDTVSWYQQALGQGPQFIFQYYEEEERQRGNFPDRFSGHQFPNYSSELNVNALLLGDSALYLCASSYRDAGNTIYFGEGSWLTVV.

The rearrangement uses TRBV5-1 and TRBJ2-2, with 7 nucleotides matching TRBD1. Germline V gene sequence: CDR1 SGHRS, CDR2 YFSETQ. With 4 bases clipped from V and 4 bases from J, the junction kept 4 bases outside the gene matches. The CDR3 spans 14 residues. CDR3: CASSLGQLTGELFF. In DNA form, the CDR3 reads TGCGCCAGCAGCCTGGGACAGCTCACCGGGGAGCTGTTTTTT. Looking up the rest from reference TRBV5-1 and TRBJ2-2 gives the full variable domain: KAGVTQTPRYLIKTRGQQVTLSCSPISGHRSVSWYQQTPGQGLQFLFEYFSETQRNKGNFPGRFSGRQFSNSRSEMNVSTLELGDSALYLCASSLGQLTGELFFGEGSRLTVL.

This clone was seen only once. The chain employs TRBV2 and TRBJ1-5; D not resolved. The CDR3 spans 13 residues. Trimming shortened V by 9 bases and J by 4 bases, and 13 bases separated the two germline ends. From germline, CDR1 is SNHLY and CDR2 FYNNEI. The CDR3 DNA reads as TGTGCCAGTACCACGTTAACAAATCAGCCCCAGCATTTT. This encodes CASTTLTNQPQHF.

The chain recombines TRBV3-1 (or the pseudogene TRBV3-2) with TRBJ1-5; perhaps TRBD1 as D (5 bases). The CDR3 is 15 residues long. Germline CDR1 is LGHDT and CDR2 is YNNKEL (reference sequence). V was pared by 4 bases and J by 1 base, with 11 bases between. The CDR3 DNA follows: TGTGCCAGCAGCCCGAGGGGAGGAAGCAATCAGCCCCAGCATTTT. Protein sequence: CASSPRGGSNQPQHF.

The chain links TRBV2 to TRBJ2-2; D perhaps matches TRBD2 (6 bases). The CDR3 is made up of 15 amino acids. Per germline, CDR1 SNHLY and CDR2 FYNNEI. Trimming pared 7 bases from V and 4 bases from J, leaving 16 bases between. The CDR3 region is CASIFGREVTGELFF. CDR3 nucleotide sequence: TGTGCCAGCATCTTCGGCAGGGAGGTCACCGGGGAGCTGTTTTTT.

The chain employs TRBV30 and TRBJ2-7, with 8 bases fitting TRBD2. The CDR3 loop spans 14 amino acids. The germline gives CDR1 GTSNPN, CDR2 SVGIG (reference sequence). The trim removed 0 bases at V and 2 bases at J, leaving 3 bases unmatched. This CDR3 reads CAWSVRRGAYEQYF. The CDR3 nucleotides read TGTGCCTGGAGTGTTCGGCGGGGGGCCTACGAGCAGTACTTC.

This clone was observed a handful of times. Here the CDR3 DNA reads TGCGCCAGCAGCTTGGCCCCAACAGGCGCAACTAATGAAAAACTGTTTTTT. This gives the protein CASSLAPTGATNEKLFF. The chain carries TRBV5-1 and TRBJ1-4, with D tentatively TRBD1 (5 bases). The CDR3 covers 17 residues. The V end was cut by 0 bases, the J end by 0 bases, with 12 bases between. CDR1 SGHRS and CDR2 YFSETQ come from the germline V gene.